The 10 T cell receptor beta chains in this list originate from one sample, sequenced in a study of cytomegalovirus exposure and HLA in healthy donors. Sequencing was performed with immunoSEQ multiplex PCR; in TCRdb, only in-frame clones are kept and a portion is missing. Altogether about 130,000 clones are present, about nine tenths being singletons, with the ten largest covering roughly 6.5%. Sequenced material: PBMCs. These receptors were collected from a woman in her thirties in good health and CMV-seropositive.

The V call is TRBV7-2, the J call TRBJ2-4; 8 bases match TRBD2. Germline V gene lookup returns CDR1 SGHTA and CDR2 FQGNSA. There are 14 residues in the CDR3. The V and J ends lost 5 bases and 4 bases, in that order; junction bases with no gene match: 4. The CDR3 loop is CASSLERGKNIQYF. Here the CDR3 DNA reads TGTGCCAGCAGCCTCGAGCGGGGGAAAAACATTCAGTACTTC. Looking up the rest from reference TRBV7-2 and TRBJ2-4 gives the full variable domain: GAGVSQSPSNKVTEKGKDVELRCDPISGHTALYWYRQSLGQGLEFLIYFQGNSAPDKSGLPSDRFSAERTGGSVSTLTIQRTQQEDSAVYLCASSLERGKNIQYFGAGTRLSVL.

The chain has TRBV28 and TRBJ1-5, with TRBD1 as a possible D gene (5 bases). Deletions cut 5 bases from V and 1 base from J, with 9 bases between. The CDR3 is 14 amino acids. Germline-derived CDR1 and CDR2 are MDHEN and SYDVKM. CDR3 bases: TGTGCCAGCAGTAATACAGGCAGCAATCAGCCCCAGCATTTT. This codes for CASSNTGSNQPQHF.

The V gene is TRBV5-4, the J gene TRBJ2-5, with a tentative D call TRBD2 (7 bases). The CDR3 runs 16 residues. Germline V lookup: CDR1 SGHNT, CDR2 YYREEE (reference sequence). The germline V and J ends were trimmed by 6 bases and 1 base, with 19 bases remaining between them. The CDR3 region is CASNLAGGGPQETQYF. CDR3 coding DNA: TGTGCCAGCAACCTGGCCGGCGGGGGCCCCCAAGAGACCCAGTACTTC.

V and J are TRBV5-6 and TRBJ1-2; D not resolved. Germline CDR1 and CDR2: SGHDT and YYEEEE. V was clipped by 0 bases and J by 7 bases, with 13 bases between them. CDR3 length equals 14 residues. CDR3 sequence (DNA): TGTGCCAGCAGCTTGGGTTCGCGAGGATCTGGCTACACCTTC. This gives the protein CASSLGSRGSGYTF.

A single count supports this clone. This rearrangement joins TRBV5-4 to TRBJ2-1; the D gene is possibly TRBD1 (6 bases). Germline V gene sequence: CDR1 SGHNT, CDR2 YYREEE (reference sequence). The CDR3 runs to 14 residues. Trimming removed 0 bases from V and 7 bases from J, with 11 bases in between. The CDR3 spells CASSLDGGGNEQFF. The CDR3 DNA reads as TGTGCCAGCAGCTTGGATGGGGGCGGGAATGAGCAGTTCTTC.

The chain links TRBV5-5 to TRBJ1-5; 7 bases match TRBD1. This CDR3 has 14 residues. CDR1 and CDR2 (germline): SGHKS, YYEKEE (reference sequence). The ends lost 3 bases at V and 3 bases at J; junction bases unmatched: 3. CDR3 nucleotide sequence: TGTGCCAGCAGCTCGACAGGGATCAATCAGCCCCAGCATTTT. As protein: CASSSTGINQPQHF.

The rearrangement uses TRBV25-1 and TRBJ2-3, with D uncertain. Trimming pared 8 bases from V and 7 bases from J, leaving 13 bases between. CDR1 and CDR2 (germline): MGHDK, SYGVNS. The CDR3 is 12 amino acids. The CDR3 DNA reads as TGTGCCAGCTCCAATATCCCTAATACGCAGTATTTT. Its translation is CASSNIPNTQYF.

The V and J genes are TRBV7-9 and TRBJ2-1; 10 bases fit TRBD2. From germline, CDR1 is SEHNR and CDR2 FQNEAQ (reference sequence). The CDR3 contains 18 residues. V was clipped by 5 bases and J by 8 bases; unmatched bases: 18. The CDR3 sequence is CASSPPISRSSGRHEQFF. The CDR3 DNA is TGTGCCAGCAGCCCACCGATCTCTCGCTCTAGCGGGAGACATGAGCAGTTCTTC.

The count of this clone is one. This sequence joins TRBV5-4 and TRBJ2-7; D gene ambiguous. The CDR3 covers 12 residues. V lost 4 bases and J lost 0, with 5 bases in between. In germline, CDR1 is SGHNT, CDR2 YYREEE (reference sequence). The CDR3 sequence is CASSTSSYEQYF. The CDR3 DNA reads TGTGCCAGCAGCACCAGCTCCTACGAGCAGTACTTC.

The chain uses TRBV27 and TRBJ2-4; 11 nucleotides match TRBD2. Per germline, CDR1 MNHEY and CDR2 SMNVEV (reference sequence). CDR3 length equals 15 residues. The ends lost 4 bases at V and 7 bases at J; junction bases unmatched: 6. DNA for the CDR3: TGTGCCAGCAGTTCCCCTAGCGGGAGGAAGAACATTCAGTACTTC. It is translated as CASSSPSGRKNIQYF.